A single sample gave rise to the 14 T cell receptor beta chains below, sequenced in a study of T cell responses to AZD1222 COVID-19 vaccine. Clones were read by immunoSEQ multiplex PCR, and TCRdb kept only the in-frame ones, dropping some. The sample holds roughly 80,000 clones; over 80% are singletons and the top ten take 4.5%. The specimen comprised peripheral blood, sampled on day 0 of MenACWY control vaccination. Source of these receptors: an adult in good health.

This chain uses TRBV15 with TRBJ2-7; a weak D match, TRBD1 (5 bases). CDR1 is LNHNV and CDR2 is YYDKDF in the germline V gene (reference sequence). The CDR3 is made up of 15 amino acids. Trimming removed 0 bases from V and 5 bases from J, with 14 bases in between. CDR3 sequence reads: CATSRETVPGDEQYF. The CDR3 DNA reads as TGTGCCACCAGCAGAGAGACAGTCCCTGGTGACGAGCAGTACTTC.

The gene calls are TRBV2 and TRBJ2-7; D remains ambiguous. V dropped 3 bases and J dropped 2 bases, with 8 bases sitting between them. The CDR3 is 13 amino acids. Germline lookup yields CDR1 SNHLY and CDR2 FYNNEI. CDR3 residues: CASSESPTYEQYF. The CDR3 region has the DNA TGTGCCAGCAGTGAGTCCCCGACCTACGAGCAGTACTTC.

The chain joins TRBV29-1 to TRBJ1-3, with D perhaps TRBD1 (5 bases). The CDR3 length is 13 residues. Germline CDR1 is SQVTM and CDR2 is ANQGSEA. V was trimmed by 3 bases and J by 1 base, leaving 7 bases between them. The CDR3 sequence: CSVDRQSGNTIYF. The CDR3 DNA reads TGCAGCGTTGATCGACAGTCTGGAAACACCATATATTTT. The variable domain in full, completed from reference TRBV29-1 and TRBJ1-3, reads SAVISQKPSRDICQRGTSLTIQCQVDSQVTMMFWYRQQPGQSLTLIATANQGSEATYESGFVIDKFPISRPNLTFSTLTVSNMSPEDSSIYLCSVDRQSGNTIYFGEGSWLTVV.

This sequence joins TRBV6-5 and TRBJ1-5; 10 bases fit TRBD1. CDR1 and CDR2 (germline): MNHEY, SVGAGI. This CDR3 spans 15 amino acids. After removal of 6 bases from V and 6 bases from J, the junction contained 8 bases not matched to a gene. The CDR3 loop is CASRPDRGEGQPQHF. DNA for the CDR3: TGTGCCAGCAGGCCGGACAGGGGGGAGGGTCAGCCCCAGCATTTT.

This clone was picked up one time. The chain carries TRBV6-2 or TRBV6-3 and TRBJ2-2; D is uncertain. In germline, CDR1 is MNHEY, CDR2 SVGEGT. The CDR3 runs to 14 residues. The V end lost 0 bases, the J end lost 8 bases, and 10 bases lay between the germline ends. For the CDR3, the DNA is TGTGCCAGCAGTTACTCCCAGGACCGAGGGGAGCTGTTTTTT. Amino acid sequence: CASSYSQDRGELFF.

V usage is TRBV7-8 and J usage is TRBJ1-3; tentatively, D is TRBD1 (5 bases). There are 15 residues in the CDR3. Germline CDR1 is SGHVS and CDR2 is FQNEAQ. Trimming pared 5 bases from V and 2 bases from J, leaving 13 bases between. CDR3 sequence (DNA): TGTGCCAGCAGCACGCCCACAGGACCTGGAAACACCATATATTTT. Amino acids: CASSTPTGPGNTIYF.

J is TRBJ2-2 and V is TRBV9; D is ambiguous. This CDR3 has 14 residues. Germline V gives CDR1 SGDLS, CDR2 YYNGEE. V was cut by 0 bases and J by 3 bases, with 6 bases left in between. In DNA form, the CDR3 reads TGTGCCAGCAGCGTAGAGTCTTACACCGGGGAGCTGTTTTTT. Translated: CASSVESYTGELFF.

The CDR3 here is CATSDLYGELFF. The CDR3 DNA sequence: TGTGCCACCAGTGATTTGTACGGGGAGCTGTTTTTT. V gene TRBV24-1 combines with J gene TRBJ2-2, with no clear D. Germline V gene data show CDR1 as KGHDR and CDR2 as SFDVKD. The CDR3 runs to 12 residues. V was pared by 0 bases and J by 7 bases, with 2 bases between.

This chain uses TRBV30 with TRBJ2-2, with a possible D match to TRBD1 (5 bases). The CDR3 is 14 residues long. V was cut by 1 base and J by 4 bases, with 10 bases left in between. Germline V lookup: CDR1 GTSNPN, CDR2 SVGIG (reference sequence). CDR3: CAWSEVTGTGELFF. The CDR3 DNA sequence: TGTGCCTGGAGTGAGGTCACAGGCACCGGGGAGCTGTTTTTT.

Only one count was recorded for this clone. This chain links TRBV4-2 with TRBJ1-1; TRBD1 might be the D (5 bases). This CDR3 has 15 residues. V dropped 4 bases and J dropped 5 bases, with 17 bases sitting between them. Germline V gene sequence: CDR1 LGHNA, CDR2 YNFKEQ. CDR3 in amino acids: CASSPRPGKETEAFF. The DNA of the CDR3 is TGTGCCAGCAGCCCTCGGCCAGGGAAGGAGACTGAAGCTTTCTTT.

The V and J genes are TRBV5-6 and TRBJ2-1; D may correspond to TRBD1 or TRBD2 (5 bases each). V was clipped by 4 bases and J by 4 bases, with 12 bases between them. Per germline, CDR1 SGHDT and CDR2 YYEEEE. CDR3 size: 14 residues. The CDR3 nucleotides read TGTGCCAGCAGCGGGGGTAACCCTTACAATGAGCAGTTCTTC. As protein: CASSGGNPYNEQFF.

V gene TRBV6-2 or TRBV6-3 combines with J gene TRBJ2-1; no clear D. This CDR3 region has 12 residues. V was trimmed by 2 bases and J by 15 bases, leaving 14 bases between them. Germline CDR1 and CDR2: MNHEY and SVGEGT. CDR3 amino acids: CASSYPRPYPFF. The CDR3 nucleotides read TGTGCCAGCAGTTACCCCCGCCCCTACCCGTTCTTC.

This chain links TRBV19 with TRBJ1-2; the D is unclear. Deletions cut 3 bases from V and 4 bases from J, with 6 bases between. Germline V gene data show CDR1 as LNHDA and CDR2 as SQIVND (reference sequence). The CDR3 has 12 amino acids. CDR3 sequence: CASSMPVYGYTF. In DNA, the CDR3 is TGTGCCAGTAGTATGCCAGTCTATGGCTACACCTTC. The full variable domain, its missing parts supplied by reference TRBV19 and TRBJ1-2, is DGGITQSPKYLFRKEGQNVTLSCEQNLNHDAMYWYRQDPGQGLRLIYYSQIVNDFQKGDIAEGYSVSREKKESFPLTVTSAQKNPTAFYLCASSMPVYGYTFGSGTRLTVV.

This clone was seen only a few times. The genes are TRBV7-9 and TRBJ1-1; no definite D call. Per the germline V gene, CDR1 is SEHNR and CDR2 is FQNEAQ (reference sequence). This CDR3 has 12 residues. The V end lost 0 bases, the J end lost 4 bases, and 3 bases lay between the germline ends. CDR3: CASSLAGTEAFF. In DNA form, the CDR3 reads TGTGCCAGCAGCTTAGCCGGCACTGAAGCTTTCTTT.